The subject of this entry is one TCR beta chain. Its antigen remains unidentified. Libraries were prepared by immunoSEQ multiplex PCR; TCRdb keeps only in-frame clonotypes and omits some of them. The sample lists roughly 2,300,000 clones; 85% to 95% were seen once. The sample originates from a study of shared clonotypes between healthy human individuals. General study results and limits: Estimated richness was generally greater in naive than memory subsets.

CDR3 length: 14 residues. Germline V lookup: CDR1 MDHEN, CDR2 SYDVKM. V lost 6 bases to trimming and J lost 5 bases; unmatched junction nucleotides: 8. This TCR was recovered from a man aged 18 to 29 in good health. Some clones in this sample may be carry-over from other donors' samples. V and J are TRBV28 and TRBJ1-2; TRBD1 matches at 8 bases. The sample was naive CD4+ T cells from PBMCs. As for subset: CD45RA+ positively selected. In DNA, the CDR3 is TGTGCCAGCAGGGACCCTGGGACAGGTTATGGCTACACCTTC. As protein: CASRDPGTGYGYTF.